This T cell receptor beta chain was captured in a study of T cell responses to AZD1222 COVID-19 vaccine. Study context: Second doses were pooled across both intervals (about 4 or about 12 weeks).

Some clones are missing from TCRdb's copy, which holds only in-frame ones; the method was immunoSEQ multiplex PCR. The profile shows about 130,000 clones, 89% of them singletons. The CDR3 is 12 residues long. Germline V gene sequence: CDR1 KGHDR, CDR2 SFDVKD. Trimming pared 5 bases from V and 7 bases from J, leaving 10 bases between. A word on this clone: What it recognizes is unknown.

Study-wide findings and caveats: Donors were largely white British and mainly female; clonal diversity was possibly underestimated. Vaccine-related CD4 TCRs covered spike, predominating at 160-218 and 743-854. Every sample of the repertoires postdated the peak T cell response.

Material: peripheral blood, obtained on day 0 of AZD1222 vaccination. The chain couples TRBV24-1 to TRBJ1-1; D perhaps matches TRBD1 (5 bases). This TCR derives from an adult in good health. CDR3 residues: CATSGDSLEAFF. For the CDR3, the DNA is TGTGCCACCAGTGGAGACAGCCTTGAAGCTTTCTTT.